One sample yielded the 19 T cell receptor beta chains listed below, sequenced in a study of naive and memory T cell subsets. Four PCR rounds used nested alpha and beta constant region primers plus the SP2 primer. TCRdb reprocessed the 5' RACE reads via MiXCR and lists one record per CDR3 protein. The sample has 45,000 to 55,000 distinct CDR3 sequences; 4.7% are singletons. A UMI-containing oligonucleotide was joined by 3' ligation to the TCR cDNA template. All receptors come from a female donor in good health.

This clonotype is categorized as medium-sized. The chain uses TRBV12-3 or TRBV12-4 and TRBJ2-5; the match to TRBD1 covers 10 bases. This CDR3 has 15 residues. J was trimmed by 5 bases and V by 5 bases; bases with no gene match: 8. This CDR3 is CASSDPGQGLETQYF. CDR3 in DNA: TGTGCCAGCAGTGACCCGGGACAGGGGTTGGAGACCCAGTACTTC.

This clonotype occurred many times. The chain uses TRBV29-1 and TRBJ1-2; D is unclear. The germline CDR1 and CDR2 sequences are SQVTM and ANQGSEA. Trimming stripped 5 bases from V and 3 bases from J, with 7 bases between. The CDR3 extends over 11 amino acids. CDR3 loop: CSVTTDYGYTF. CDR3 coding DNA: TGCAGCGTTACGACGGACTATGGCTACACCTTC.

This chain joins TRBV7-8 and TRBJ2-1; 9 positions match TRBD2. Germline V gene lookup returns CDR1 SGHVS and CDR2 FQNEAQ. Trimming cost V 5 bases and J 7 bases; bases outside gene matches: 12. The CDR3 sequence is 16 residues long. CDR3 DNA: TGTGCCAGCAGCCCGGGGCCGGGGCGGGGGGGTAATGAGCAGTTCTTC. Its translation: CASSPGPGRGGNEQFF.

There are a few counts of this clonotype. The germline gene is not matched at one end of the junction; a read error may be the cause. The chain joins TRBV7-2 to TRBJ1-5; 9 bases align to TRBD1. The CDR3 loop spans 13 amino acids. Germline V gene data show CDR1 as SGHTA and CDR2 as FQGNSA. CDR3 amino acids: CASSPSRDRVVDF. CDR3 sequence (DNA): TGTGCCAGCAGCCCTTCCAGGGACAGGGTGGTGGATTTT.

The sample holds many counts of this clonotype. The chain has TRBV20-1 and TRBJ2-5, with a possible D match to TRBD1 (5 bases). The CDR3 is 11 residues long. The germline V gene encodes CDR1 DFQATT and CDR2 SNEGSKA (reference sequence). Trimming pared 6 bases from V and 9 bases from J, leaving 14 bases between. The CDR3, as DNA: TGCAGTGCGGTGGACAAAGGGTCCCAGTACTTC. This sequence encodes CSAVDKGSQYF.

In its sample, this clonotype was seen many times. The chain is built from TRBV5-1 and TRBJ1-1; D ambiguous. The V end lost 5 bases, the J end lost 3 bases, and 14 bases lay between the germline ends. The germline gives CDR1 SGHRS, CDR2 YFSETQ. The CDR3 is 14 residues long. The CDR3 nucleotides are TGCGCCAGCAGTTTGTCGGTGTTGTACACTGAAGCTTTCTTT. Its protein is CASSLSVLYTEAFF. Full variable domain (rest looked up from reference TRBV5-1 and TRBJ1-1): KAGVTQTPRYLIKTRGQQVTLSCSPISGHRSVSWYQQTPGQGLQFLFEYFSETQRNKGNFPGRFSGRQFSNSRSEMNVSTLELGDSALYLCASSLSVLYTEAFFGQGTRLTVV.

This clonotype showed up many times. CDR3 coding DNA: TGCAGCGTGGGTCGCGGGCCAGAGACCCAGTACTTC. Translating gives CSVGRGPETQYF. The V gene is TRBV29-1, the J gene TRBJ2-5; TRBD2 is a possible D gene (5 bases). Germline V lookup: CDR1 SQVTM, CDR2 ANQGSEA. V lost 6 bases and J 4 bases, leaving 12 bases between the germline ends. The CDR3 is made up of 12 amino acids.

V is TRBV28 and J is TRBJ1-5; a possible D gene is TRBD1 (5 bases). Trimming stripped 8 bases from V and 4 bases from J, with 15 bases between. This CDR3 region has 14 residues. Germline CDR1 MDHEN, CDR2 SYDVKM. DNA for the CDR3: TGTGCCAGCGTCGGGACTCCCGCGAATCAGCCCCAGCATTTT. It is translated as CASVGTPANQPQHF.

There are many counts of this clonotype. The chain couples TRBV7-2 to TRBJ2-3; the match to TRBD2 covers 9 bases. Germline V gene data show CDR1 as SGHTA and CDR2 as FQGNSA. V lost 0 bases and J lost 4; bases outside the gene matches: 8. The CDR3 has 17 residues. The CDR3 sequence: CASSLALLAGRADTQYF. The DNA for the CDR3 is TGTGCCAGCAGCTTAGCCCTCCTAGCGGGAAGGGCAGATACGCAGTATTTT. The full variable domain, its missing parts supplied by reference TRBV7-2 and TRBJ2-3, is GAGVSQSPSNKVTEKGKDVELRCDPISGHTALYWYRQSLGQGLEFLIYFQGNSAPDKSGLPSDRFSAERTGGSVSTLTIQRTQQEDSAVYLCASSLALLAGRADTQYFGPGTRLTVL.

This clonotype was seen at least ten times. The V and J genes are TRBV27 and TRBJ1-2; D is unclear. The germline V and J ends were trimmed by 2 bases and 0 bases, with 16 bases remaining between them. The CDR3 covers 17 residues. Germline CDR1 reads MNHEY; CDR2 reads SMNVEV (reference sequence). CDR3 nucleotides: TGTGCCAGCAGTTTACGGTGGTCGGGCAGGTCTAACTATGGCTACACCTTC. Amino acids: CASSLRWSGRSNYGYTF.

Many counts were recorded for this clonotype. The chain uses TRBV5-1 and TRBJ2-7; 7 nucleotides line up with TRBD1. CDR1 and CDR2 (germline): SGHRS, YFSETQ. V shed 6 bases, J shed 2 bases, and the junction held 5 bases outside the gene matches. The CDR3 totals 13 residues. For the CDR3, the DNA is TGCGCCAGCAAGAGACAGGGAGCCTACGAGCAGTACTTC. Translating gives CASKRQGAYEQYF.

This clonotype has ten or more counts. This chain joins TRBV20-1 and TRBJ1-1; no firm D call. V was trimmed by 5 bases and J by 1 base, leaving 14 bases between them. From germline, CDR1 is DFQATT and CDR2 SNEGSKA (reference sequence). This CDR3 region has 14 residues. Written as DNA, the CDR3 is TGCAGTGCTCCCCGCGACACTTCGAACACTGAAGCTTTCTTT. It codes for CSAPRDTSNTEAFF.

This clonotype was observed a few times. The chain recombines TRBV5-4 with TRBJ2-7; 9 bases are a match to TRBD2. The V and J ends lost 0 bases and 6 bases, in that order; junction bases with no gene match: 4. Germline CDR1 reads SGHNT; CDR2 reads YYREEE (reference sequence). The CDR3 runs to 14 residues. CDR3 coding DNA: TGTGCCAGCAGCTTGGTAGCGGGAGCCCCCGAGCAGTACTTC. Translating gives CASSLVAGAPEQYF.

This clonotype was picked up many times. The chain carries TRBV12-3 or TRBV12-4 and TRBJ2-1; TRBD2 is a possible D gene (8 bases). The CDR3 has 16 amino acids. The germline V and J ends were trimmed by 5 bases and 7 bases, with 21 bases remaining between them. The CDR3 loop reads CASSPRGAGGQNEQFF. For the CDR3, the DNA is TGTGCCAGCAGTCCCAGGGGGGCGGGAGGTCAGAATGAGCAGTTCTTC.

This clonotype was seen many times. The chain couples TRBV4-3 to TRBJ1-2; D is uncertain. Trimming removed 0 bases from V and 5 bases from J, with 7 bases in between. This CDR3 spans 13 amino acids. Germline CDR1 is LGHNA and CDR2 is YSLEER. The CDR3 DNA follows: TGCGCCAGCAGCCAAGATCTACAGTATGGCTACACCTTC. This translates into CASSQDLQYGYTF.

This clonotype was detected many times. The V and J genes are TRBV28 and TRBJ2-1, with 9 bases aligning to TRBD2. The V gene end was trimmed by 6 bases and the J gene end by 4 bases; junction bases not matched to a gene: 7. In germline, CDR1 is MDHEN, CDR2 SYDVKM. There are 15 residues in the CDR3. CDR3 residues: CASRLTSGDYNEQFF. The CDR3 DNA is TGTGCCAGCAGATTGACTAGCGGAGATTACAATGAGCAGTTCTTC.

This clonotype was seen repeatedly, ten times or more. This sequence joins TRBV7-2 and TRBJ2-1, with a possible D match to TRBD2 (5 bases). Germline V CDR1 and CDR2: SGHTA, FQGNSA. V was clipped by 5 bases and J by 0 bases, with 11 bases between them. The CDR3 is 15 amino acids. CDR3 nucleotide sequence: TGTGCCAGCAGCCCCCCGGGGAGCTCCTACAATGAGCAGTTCTTC. This translates into CASSPPGSSYNEQFF.

There are a few counts of this clonotype. The gene calls are TRBV28 and TRBJ1-5; TRBD1 is a possible D gene (5 bases). The CDR3 runs 15 residues. V lost 4 bases, J lost 1 base, and 11 bases lay in between. Germline V CDR1 and CDR2: MDHEN, SYDVKM. The CDR3 spells CASSWTQESNQPQHF. CDR3 DNA: TGTGCCAGCAGTTGGACACAGGAAAGCAATCAGCCCCAGCATTTT.

This clonotype was counted ten times or more. CDR3 protein: CASSFRRGDQPQHF. The CDR3 DNA is TGTGCCAGCAGTTTTAGGAGGGGGGATCAGCCCCAGCATTTT. V gene TRBV28 combines with J gene TRBJ1-5; tentative D call: TRBD1 (6 bases). CDR3 size: 14 residues. The germline V and J ends were trimmed by 3 bases and 5 bases, with 11 bases remaining between them. Germline lookup yields CDR1 MDHEN and CDR2 SYDVKM.